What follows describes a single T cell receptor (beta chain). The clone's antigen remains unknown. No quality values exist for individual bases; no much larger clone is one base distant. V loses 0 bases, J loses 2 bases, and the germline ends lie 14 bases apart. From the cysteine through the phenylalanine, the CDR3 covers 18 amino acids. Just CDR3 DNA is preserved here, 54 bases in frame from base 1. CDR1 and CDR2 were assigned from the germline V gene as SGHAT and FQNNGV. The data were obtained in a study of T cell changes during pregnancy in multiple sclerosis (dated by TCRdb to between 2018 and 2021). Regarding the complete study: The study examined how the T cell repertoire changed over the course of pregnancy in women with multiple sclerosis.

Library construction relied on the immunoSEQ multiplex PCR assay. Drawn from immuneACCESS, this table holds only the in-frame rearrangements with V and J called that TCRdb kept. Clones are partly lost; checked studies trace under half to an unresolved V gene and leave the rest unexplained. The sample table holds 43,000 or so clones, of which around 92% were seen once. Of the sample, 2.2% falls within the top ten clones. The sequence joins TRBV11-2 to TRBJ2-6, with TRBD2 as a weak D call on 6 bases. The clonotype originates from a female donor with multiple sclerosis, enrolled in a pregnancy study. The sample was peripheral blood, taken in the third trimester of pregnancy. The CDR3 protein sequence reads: CASSLDRRASPGANVLTF. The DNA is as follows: TGTGCCAGCAGCTTAGATCGGAGGGCCAGCCCTGGGGCCAACGTCCTGACTTTC.